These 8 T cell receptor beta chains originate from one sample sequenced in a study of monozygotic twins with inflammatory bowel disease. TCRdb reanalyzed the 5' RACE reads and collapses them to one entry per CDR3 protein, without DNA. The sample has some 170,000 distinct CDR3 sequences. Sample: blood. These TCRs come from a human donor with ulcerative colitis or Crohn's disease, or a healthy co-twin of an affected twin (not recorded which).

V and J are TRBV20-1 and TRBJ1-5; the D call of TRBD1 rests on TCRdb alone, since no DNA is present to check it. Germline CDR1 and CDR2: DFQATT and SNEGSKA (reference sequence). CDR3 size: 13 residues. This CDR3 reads CSARTGEDQPQHF.

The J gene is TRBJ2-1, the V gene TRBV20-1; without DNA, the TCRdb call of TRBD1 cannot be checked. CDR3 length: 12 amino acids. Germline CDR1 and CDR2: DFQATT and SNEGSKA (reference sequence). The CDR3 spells CSAMDRVQEQFF.

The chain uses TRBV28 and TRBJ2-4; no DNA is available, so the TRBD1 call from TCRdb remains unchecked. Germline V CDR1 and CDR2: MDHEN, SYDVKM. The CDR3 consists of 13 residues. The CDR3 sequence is CASRLGTENIQYF.

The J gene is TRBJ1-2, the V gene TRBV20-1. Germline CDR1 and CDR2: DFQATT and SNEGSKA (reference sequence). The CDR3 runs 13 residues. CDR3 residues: CVLAVALDYGYTF.

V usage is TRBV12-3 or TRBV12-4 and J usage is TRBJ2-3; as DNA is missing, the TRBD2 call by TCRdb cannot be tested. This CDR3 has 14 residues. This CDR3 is CASTPGALTDTQYF.

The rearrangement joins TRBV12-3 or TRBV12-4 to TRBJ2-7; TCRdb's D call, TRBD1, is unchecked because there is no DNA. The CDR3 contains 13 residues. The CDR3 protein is CASSFTRDGEQYF.

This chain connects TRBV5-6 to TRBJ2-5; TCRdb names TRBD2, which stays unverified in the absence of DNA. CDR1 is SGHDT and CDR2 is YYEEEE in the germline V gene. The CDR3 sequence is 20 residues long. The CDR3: CASSFPIAAVGPIGAETQYF.

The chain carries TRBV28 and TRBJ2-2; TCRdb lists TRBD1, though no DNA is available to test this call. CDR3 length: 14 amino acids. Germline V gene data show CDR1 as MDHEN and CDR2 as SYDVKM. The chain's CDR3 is CASRHRGGTGELFF.